The sequence of this TCR beta chain was determined in a study of T cells expressing NK-cell markers. Study-wide results and limits: In a handful of donors, dominant CD3+CD56+NKG2C+ clones formed about 1.0-7.5% of CD8+ cells.

With the 5' RACE reads reprocessed, TCRdb shows one record per CDR3 protein and no DNA. There are a few hundred thousand distinct CDR3 sequences in the sample, with 3.5% to 4.5% held by the top ten. Details on this clonotype: Antigen unknown.

This CDR3 has 13 residues. Per germline, CDR1 DFQATT and CDR2 SNEGSKA (reference sequence). The chain joins TRBV20-1 to TRBJ1-5; TCRdb names TRBD1, which stays unverified in the absence of DNA. This clonotype was sampled from a man younger than 30 in good health. Specimen: blood T cells: a sorted CD56 or NKG2C T cell subset, CD4+ or CD8+ T cells, or bulk PBMC T cells (not recorded which). The CDR3 is CSGAGTSNQPQHF.